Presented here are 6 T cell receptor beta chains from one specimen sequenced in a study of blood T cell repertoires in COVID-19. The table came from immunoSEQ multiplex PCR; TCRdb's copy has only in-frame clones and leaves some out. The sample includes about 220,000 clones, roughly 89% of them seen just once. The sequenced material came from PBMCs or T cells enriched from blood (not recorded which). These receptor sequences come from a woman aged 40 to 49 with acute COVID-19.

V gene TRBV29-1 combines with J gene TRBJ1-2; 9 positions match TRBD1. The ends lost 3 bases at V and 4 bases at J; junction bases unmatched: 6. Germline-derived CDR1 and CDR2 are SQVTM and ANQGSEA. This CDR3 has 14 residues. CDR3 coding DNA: TGCAGCGTTGAGGGGGACAGGGATGTCTATGGCTACACCTTC. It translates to CSVEGDRDVYGYTF.

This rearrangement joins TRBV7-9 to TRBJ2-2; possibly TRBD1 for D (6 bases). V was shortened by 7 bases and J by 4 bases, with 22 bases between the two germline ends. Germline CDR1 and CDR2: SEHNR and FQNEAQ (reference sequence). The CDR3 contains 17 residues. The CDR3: CASNQPTEGVLTGELFF. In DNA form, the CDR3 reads TGTGCCAGCAACCAACCTACAGAGGGGGTACTCACCGGGGAGCTGTTTTTT. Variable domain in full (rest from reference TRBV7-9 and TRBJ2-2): DTGVSQNPRHKITKRGQNVTFRCDPISEHNRLYWYRQTLGQGPEFLTYFQNEAQLEKSRLLSDRFSAERPKGSFSTLEIQRTEQGDSAMYLCASNQPTEGVLTGELFFGEGSRLTVL.

The CDR3 loop reads CASSLGGLYGYTF. The CDR3 DNA sequence: TGTGCCAGCAGCTTGGGAGGCCTCTATGGCTACACCTTC. This chain joins TRBV5-5 and TRBJ1-2; no definite D call. Germline CDR1 SGHKS, CDR2 YYEKEE (reference sequence). The CDR3 totals 13 residues. V gave up 0 bases and J gave up 4 bases, with 7 bases separating them.

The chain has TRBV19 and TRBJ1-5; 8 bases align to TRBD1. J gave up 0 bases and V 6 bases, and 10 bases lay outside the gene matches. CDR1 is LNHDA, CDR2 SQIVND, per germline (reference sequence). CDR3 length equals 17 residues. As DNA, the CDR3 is TGTGCCAGTAGCCTCAAAACAGGGGGGGATAGCAATCAGCCCCAGCATTTT. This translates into CASSLKTGGDSNQPQHF.

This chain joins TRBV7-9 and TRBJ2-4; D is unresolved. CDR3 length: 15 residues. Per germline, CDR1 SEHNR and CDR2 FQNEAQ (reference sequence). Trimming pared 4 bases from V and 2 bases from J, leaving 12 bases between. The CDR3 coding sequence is TGTGCCAGCAGCTCCGGAGTAAAATCCAAAAACATTCAGTACTTC. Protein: CASSSGVKSKNIQYF.

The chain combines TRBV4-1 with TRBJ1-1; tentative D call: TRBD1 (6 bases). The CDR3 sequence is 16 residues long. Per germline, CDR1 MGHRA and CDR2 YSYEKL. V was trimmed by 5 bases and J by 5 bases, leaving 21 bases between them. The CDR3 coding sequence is TGCGCCAGCAGCGGGCGGACAGTACAAATGGGAACTGAAGCTTTCTTT. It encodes CASSGRTVQMGTEAFF.